The 19 T cell receptor beta chains below all came from one sample that was sequenced in a study of T cell responses to AZD1222 COVID-19 vaccine. Data came from immunoSEQ multiplex PCR; TCRdb stores just in-frame clones and leaves some out. The sample holds nearly 110,000 clones, around 90% seen once. This specimen was peripheral blood, taken on day 0 of AZD1222 vaccination. These receptors all come from an adult in good health.

The V call is TRBV9, the J call TRBJ1-5; D gene unclear. CDR1 is SGDLS, CDR2 YYNGEE, per germline. This CDR3 spans 14 amino acids. The germline V and J ends were trimmed by 0 bases and 2 bases, with 6 bases remaining between them. The CDR3 reads CASSVEPGNQPQHF. DNA for the CDR3: TGTGCCAGCAGCGTAGAACCGGGCAATCAGCCCCAGCATTTT. Variable domain in full (rest from reference TRBV9 and TRBJ1-5): DSGVTQTPKHLITATGQRVTLRCSPRSGDLSVYWYQQSLDQGLQFLIQYYNGEERAKGNILERFSAQQFPDLHSELNLSSLELGDSALYFCASSVEPGNQPQHFGDGTRLSIL.

This chain uses TRBV5-4 with TRBJ2-5; the D gene is possibly TRBD2 (5 bases). Deletions cut 0 bases from V and 4 bases from J, with 7 bases between. Germline CDR1 SGHNT, CDR2 YYREEE (reference sequence). This CDR3 is 13 amino acids long. The CDR3 spells CASSLAGLETQYF. For the CDR3, the DNA is TGTGCCAGCAGCTTGGCGGGATTAGAGACCCAGTACTTC.

The V gene is TRBV6-5, the J gene TRBJ1-6; 9 bases map to TRBD1. J was trimmed by 9 bases and V by 6 bases; bases with no gene match: 6. Germline CDR1 reads MNHEY; CDR2 reads SVGAGI. CDR3 length: 14 amino acids. The CDR3 bases are TGTGCCAGCAGCCAGGGGACAGGGACTTCACCCCTCCACTTT. This sequence encodes CASSQGTGTSPLHF.

This clone showed up just once. The chain is built from TRBV6-2 or TRBV6-3 and TRBJ1-2; TRBD1 might be the D (5 bases). V was trimmed by 2 bases and J by 8 bases, leaving 9 bases between them. Germline lookup yields CDR1 MNHEY and CDR2 SVGEGT. The CDR3 runs to 12 residues. The CDR3 loop is CASSYRRQGYTF. CDR3 sequence (DNA): TGTGCCAGCAGTTACCGCCGACAGGGCTACACCTTC.

V and J are TRBV10-1 and TRBJ2-2, with 9 bases that match TRBD1. CDR1 WNHNN and CDR2 SYGVQD come from the germline V gene (reference sequence). This CDR3 spans 13 amino acids. V gave up 8 bases and J gave up 6 bases; unmatched junction bases: 4. This CDR3 reads CASGDRVPGELFF. Written as DNA, the CDR3 is TGCGCCAGCGGGGACAGGGTACCCGGGGAGCTGTTTTTT.

The chain employs TRBV19 and TRBJ1-5; 10 nucleotides agree with TRBD1. The length of the CDR3 is 14 residues. Trimming took 6 bases from V and 6 from J; bases not matched to a gene: 5. Germline CDR1 reads LNHDA; CDR2 reads SQIVND (reference sequence). CDR3 sequence (DNA): TGTGCCAGTAGGGGACAGGGGAGCGGTCAGCCCCAGCATTTT. Its translation is CASRGQGSGQPQHF.

The sample holds one count of this clone. This chain connects TRBV27 to TRBJ1-5; D is undetermined. Trimming took 5 bases from V and 6 from J, leaving 20 bases between them. The length of the CDR3 is 16 residues. CDR1 is MNHEY and CDR2 is SMNVEV in the germline V gene (reference sequence). The CDR3 DNA reads TGTGCCAGCAGTCCCTTCGCAGTTAAAATGGGTCAGCCCCAGCATTTT. It is translated as CASSPFAVKMGQPQHF.

With respect to this clone: Within the sample, other DNA sequences also encode this same CDR3. V gene TRBV20-1 combines with J gene TRBJ1-2; D might be TRBD1 (6 bases). CDR3 length: 11 residues. CDR1 and CDR2 (germline): DFQATT, SNEGSKA (reference sequence). The V end lost 2 bases, the J end lost 5 bases, and 6 bases lay between the germline ends. The CDR3 coding sequence is TGCAGTGCTAGACAGGGGTATGGCTACACCTTC. Protein: CSARQGYGYTF.

This chain uses TRBV6-5 with TRBJ1-1; D unresolved. The CDR3 totals 12 residues. Germline CDR1 and CDR2: MNHEY and SVGAGI. Trimming pared 6 bases from V and 4 bases from J, leaving 9 bases between. CDR3 bases: TGTGCCAGCAGGCGTCCGACCACTGAAGCTTTCTTT. Translating it yields CASRRPTTEAFF.

V and J are TRBV15 and TRBJ2-7; no reliable D call. CDR3 length: 16 amino acids. CDR1 is LNHNV and CDR2 is YYDKDF in the germline V gene (reference sequence). V shed 3 bases and J shed 0 bases, with 15 bases lying between them. CDR3 sequence reads: CATSSEKTSVSYEQYF. The CDR3 bases are TGTGCCACCAGCAGTGAAAAGACGTCCGTCTCCTACGAGCAGTACTTC.

The chain employs TRBV6-5 and TRBJ1-1; 7 nucleotides align to TRBD1. J lost 6 bases, V lost 7 bases, and 8 bases had no gene match. CDR3 length: 13 residues. CDR1 MNHEY and CDR2 SVGAGI come from the germline V gene. CDR3 amino acids: CASNNRGRSEAFF. In nucleotides, the CDR3 is TGTGCCAGCAACAACAGGGGACGGTCTGAAGCTTTCTTT.

This chain joins TRBV5-1 and TRBJ2-3; no clear D. Trimming cost V 8 bases and J 2 bases, with 18 bases left between them. Germline values: CDR1 SGHRS, CDR2 YFSETQ. The CDR3 consists of 15 residues. The CDR3 region is CASLETGNPTDTQYF. The CDR3 DNA follows: TGCGCCAGTCTGGAGACCGGCAACCCCACAGATACGCAGTATTTT.

The CDR3 DNA reads TGTGCCATCAGTGAGTCGTTTGGGGGGCGTTTAAACACCATATATTTT. This sequence encodes CAISESFGGRLNTIYF. The chain uses TRBV10-3 and TRBJ1-3, with D maybe TRBD1 (6 bases). Trimming cost V 0 bases and J 6 bases, with 15 bases left between them. CDR3 size: 16 residues. Germline lookup yields CDR1 ENHRY and CDR2 SYGVKD.

This clone has a single count. The J gene is TRBJ2-7, the V gene TRBV12-3 or TRBV12-4; D is undetermined. V lost 7 bases and J lost 3, with 13 bases in between. The CDR3 loop spans 13 amino acids. Written as DNA, the CDR3 is TGTGCCAGCATGGTCCGGCCCAACTACGAGCAGTACTTC. This codes for CASMVRPNYEQYF.

The chain has TRBV9 and TRBJ2-7, with D maybe TRBD1 (6 bases). V dropped 0 bases and J dropped 2 bases, with 9 bases sitting between them. Per the germline V gene, CDR1 is SGDLS and CDR2 is YYNGEE. This CDR3 is built from 14 residues. The CDR3 bases are TGTGCCAGCAGCGTAGACAGGGTCCCCTACGAGCAGTACTTC. Its translation is CASSVDRVPYEQYF.

The chain has TRBV30 and TRBJ2-2; possibly TRBD2 for D (6 bases). This CDR3 is built from 14 residues. Germline V gene sequence: CDR1 GTSNPN, CDR2 SVGIG (reference sequence). V was pared by 4 bases and J by 5 bases, with 14 bases between. The CDR3 nucleotides are TGTGCCTGGAATCCGGGACTGAGGACCGGGGAGCTGTTTTTT. It yields the protein CAWNPGLRTGELFF.

The J gene is TRBJ2-5, the V gene TRBV11-2; D unclear. Trimming stripped 2 bases from V and 2 bases from J, with 9 bases between. CDR1 is SGHAT, CDR2 FQNNGV, per germline. The CDR3 totals 14 residues. The CDR3 DNA reads as TGTGCCAGCAGCTTATCGACGGATCAAGAGACCCAGTACTTC. Translation: CASSLSTDQETQYF. The variable domain in full, with the rest retrieved from reference TRBV11-2 and TRBJ2-5, is EAGVAQSPRYKIIEKRQSVAFWCNPISGHATLYWYQQILGQGPKLLIQFQNNGVVDDSQLPKDRFSAERLKGVDSTLKIQPAKLEDSAVYLCASSLSTDQETQYFGPGTRLLVL.

This clone was seen only once. The chain uses TRBV19 and TRBJ2-7, with TRBD2 identical over 9 bases. Germline loops: CDR1 LNHDA, CDR2 SQIVND (reference sequence). This CDR3 contains 13 residues. The V gene end was trimmed by 7 bases and the J gene end by 4 bases; junction bases not matched to a gene: 5. CDR3 nucleotides: TGTGCCAGTAAGCTAGCGGGACCATACGAGCAGTACTTC. Translating it yields CASKLAGPYEQYF.

The V gene is TRBV5-1, the J gene TRBJ1-5; tentative D call: TRBD1 (6 bases). The germline V gene encodes CDR1 SGHRS and CDR2 YFSETQ. V lost 4 bases to trimming and J lost 3 bases, with 11 bases between them. This CDR3 has 14 amino acids. The CDR3 DNA reads as TGCGCCAGCAGCCGGGGGGACACCAATCAGCCCCAGCATTTT. It specifies CASSRGDTNQPQHF.